In its sample, the clone carrying this T cell receptor (beta chain) was seen many times. Germline CDR1 SGHDT, CDR2 YYEEEE. The trim removed 0 bases at V and 8 bases at J, leaving 4 bases unmatched. The CDR3 loop spans 13 amino acids. The authors' processing: Amplification of reference gene primers provided the estimated nucleated cell counts. TCRdb's copy holds only in-frame clones and misses some; the assay was immunoSEQ multiplex PCR. V and J calls and clone size are copied from that table; D and trimming were computed from the DNA. The data hold around 170,000 clones, with about 80% observed a single time. The data were obtained in a study of blood T cell repertoires in COVID-19. Study context: Material from acute and convalescent COVID-19 was sourced from the United States, Italy and Spain. Nucleic acid was either cDNA or gDNA, and it came from T cells, B-cell-depleted T cells, or PBMCs.

This chain links TRBV5-6 with TRBJ1-2, with TRBD1 matching 7 bases. Sequencing was carried out using peripheral blood. The TCR sequence derives from a human donor in a cohort sampled during active COVID-19. The CDR3 here is CASSLDRGGGYTF. The CDR3 bases are TGTGCCAGCAGCTTGGACAGGGGAGGCGGCTACACCTTC.